This TCR beta chain was retrieved from a study of T-cell reconstitution after alpha-beta-depleted transplantation in children. It was with unique molecular identifiers that the TCRbeta library was prepared. TCRdb processed the PCR reads anew with MiXCR; each CDR3 protein has one entry. Of approximately 220,000 distinct CDR3 sequences in the sample, 17% were seen once. Study results and caveats: Several hundred expanded graft clones reportedly supplied alpha-beta T cells about two months after transplant. Hyperexpanded clones declined; after one year, newly produced T cells mostly supplied diversity. Certain patients had high TCRbeta diversity at day 60, and it came from recipient T cells and thymic progenitors that survived.

Worth noting for this clonotype: Its antigen remains unknown.

This receptor was obtained from a male patient between 2 and 10 years old who had a stem cell transplant for acute lymphoblastic leukemia, so the T cells may come from the graft donor. Sequences were derived from PBMCs, mostly from graft donor cells, sampled 360 days after TCRalphabeta/CD19-depleted stem cell transplant.

The CDR3 protein is CATSRTGPTEAFF. The CDR3 DNA is TGTGCCACCAGCAGGACAGGACCCACTGAAGCTTTCTTT. The V and J genes are TRBV15 and TRBJ1-1, with D maybe TRBD1 (6 bases). V lost 3 bases and J lost 4, with 9 bases in between. The CDR3 consists of 13 residues. Germline values: CDR1 LNHNV, CDR2 YYDKDF (reference sequence).